These T cell receptor beta chains were read from a single sample in a study of blood T cell repertoires in COVID-19. Clones were read by immunoSEQ multiplex PCR, and TCRdb kept only the in-frame ones, dropping some. The repertoire has around 130,000 clones, approximately 80% of them found once; the top ten carry 20% to 25%. Sequences were obtained from peripheral blood. The source is an elderly man with acute or convalescent COVID-19. CDR3s include the opening cysteine and the closing phenylalanine or tryptophan. Fields, in order: J gene, V gene, D gene, clone size, CDR3 protein, CDR3 DNA. D genes are given only for firm matches. The size entry is marked missing in some rows and otherwise reads once, few, many or a size class.

J gene: TRBJ2-3
V gene: TRBV3-1/TRBV3-2
D gene: TRBD2
clone size: -
CDR3 protein: CASSLGTSGTTDTQYF
CDR3 DNA: TGTGCCAGCAGCCTTGGGACTAGCGGGACAACAGATACGCAGTATTTT

J gene: TRBJ2-5
V gene: TRBV5-1
D gene: -
clone size: -
CDR3 protein: CASSDLQGPETQYF
CDR3 DNA: TGCGCCAGCAGCGACCTACAGGGACCGGAGACCCAGTACTTC

J gene: TRBJ1-1
V gene: TRBV19
D gene: TRBD1
clone size: -
CDR3 protein: CASSRDRGLVSTEAFF
CDR3 DNA: TGTGCCAGTAGTAGGGACAGGGGATTGGTGAGCACTGAAGCTTTCTTT

J gene: TRBJ1-2
V gene: TRBV29-1
D gene: -
clone size: once
CDR3 protein: CSVVVDRPFWSGGYTF
CDR3 DNA: TGCAGCGTTGTAGTCGACAGGCCCTTCTGGTCTGGCGGCTACACCTTC

J gene: TRBJ1-5
V gene: TRBV30
D gene: -
clone size: -
CDR3 protein: CAWSPGETQPQHF
CDR3 DNA: TGTGCCTGGAGCCCAGGGGAAACTCAGCCCCAGCATTTT

J gene: TRBJ1-2
V gene: TRBV19
D gene: TRBD1
clone size: few
CDR3 protein: CASRRDRPNYGYTF
CDR3 DNA: TGTGCCAGTAGGCGGGACAGACCTAACTATGGCTACACCTTC

J gene: TRBJ2-2
V gene: TRBV4-2
D gene: -
clone size: -
CDR3 protein: CASSRLGVGNTGELFF
CDR3 DNA: TGTGCCAGCAGCCGTCTGGGCGTCGGGAACACCGGGGAGCTGTTTTTT

J gene: TRBJ2-7
V gene: TRBV5-1
D gene: TRBD1
clone size: -
CDR3 protein: CASSMDRVYEQYF
CDR3 DNA: TGCGCCAGCAGCATGGACAGGGTCTACGAGCAGTACTTC

J gene: TRBJ2-3
V gene: TRBV4-2
D gene: TRBD2
clone size: many
CDR3 protein: CASSRSGTSLTDTQYF
CDR3 DNA: TGTGCCAGCAGCCGTTCCGGGACTAGCCTAACAGATACGCAGTATTTT

J gene: TRBJ2-2
V gene: TRBV11-2
D gene: -
clone size: -
CDR3 protein: CASLGGGGRPNTGELFF
CDR3 DNA: TGTGCCAGCCTGGGGGGCGGGGGCCGGCCAAACACCGGGGAGCTGTTTTTT

J gene: TRBJ2-2
V gene: TRBV9
D gene: -
clone size: -
CDR3 protein: CASSPRGGAGELFF
CDR3 DNA: TGTGCCAGCAGCCCCCGAGGGGGGGCCGGGGAGCTGTTTTTT

J gene: TRBJ1-5
V gene: TRBV2
D gene: TRBD1
clone size: -
CDR3 protein: CASSAQGVVQPQHF
CDR3 DNA: TGTGCCAGCAGTGCCCAGGGGGTAGTTCAGCCCCAGCATTTT

J gene: TRBJ2-1
V gene: TRBV7-6
D gene: -
clone size: -
CDR3 protein: CASSYRAGTYNEQFF
CDR3 DNA: TGTGCCAGCAGCTACAGGGCCGGGACCTACAATGAGCAGTTCTTC

J gene: TRBJ1-4
V gene: TRBV4-1
D gene: -
clone size: -
CDR3 protein: CASRPPGYENEKLFF
CDR3 DNA: TGCGCCAGCAGGCCCCCGGGTTACGAGAATGAAAAACTGTTTTTT

J gene: TRBJ2-1
V gene: TRBV2
D gene: -
clone size: -
CDR3 protein: CASSEPGQPFF
CDR3 DNA: TGTGCCAGCAGCGAACCGGGACAACCGTTCTTC

J gene: TRBJ1-6
V gene: TRBV10-3
D gene: -
clone size: -
CDR3 protein: CAIKDSRDSPLHF
CDR3 DNA: TGTGCCATCAAGGATAGCAGGGATTCACCCCTCCACTTT

J gene: TRBJ1-6
V gene: TRBV5-6
D gene: TRBD1
clone size: few
CDR3 protein: CASKAQGVNNSPLHF
CDR3 DNA: TGTGCCAGCAAAGCCCAGGGGGTCAATAATTCACCCCTCCACTTT

J gene: TRBJ1-2
V gene: TRBV6-5
D gene: TRBD1
clone size: -
CDR3 protein: CASSFGTGGGYTF
CDR3 DNA: TGTGCCAGCAGTTTCGGGACAGGGGGCGGCTACACCTTC

J gene: TRBJ1-1
V gene: TRBV7-8
D gene: -
clone size: few
CDR3 protein: CASSLGESTEAFF
CDR3 DNA: TGTGCCAGCAGCTTAGGAGAGAGCACTGAAGCTTTCTTT

J gene: TRBJ1-5
V gene: TRBV2
D gene: -
clone size: -
CDR3 protein: CASSERGYSNQPQHF
CDR3 DNA: TGTGCCAGCAGTGAAAGGGGTTACAGCAATCAGCCCCAGCATTTT

J gene: TRBJ2-7
V gene: TRBV5-1
D gene: -
clone size: -
CDR3 protein: CASSLGGDLEQYF
CDR3 DNA: TGCGCCAGCAGCTTGGGGGGAGACCTCGAGCAGTACTTC

J gene: TRBJ1-4
V gene: TRBV6-1
D gene: TRBD1
clone size: -
CDR3 protein: CASSDRGRSEKLFF
CDR3 DNA: TGTGCCAGCAGTGACAGGGGGAGGAGTGAAAAACTGTTTTTT

J gene: TRBJ1-3
V gene: TRBV27
D gene: -
clone size: -
CDR3 protein: CASMASITGNTIYF
CDR3 DNA: TGTGCCAGCATGGCTTCAATCACTGGAAACACCATATATTTT

J gene: TRBJ2-1
V gene: TRBV7-9
D gene: -
clone size: -
CDR3 protein: CASSPRRDQYNEQFF
CDR3 DNA: TGTGCCAGCAGCCCGCGGCGGGACCAGTACAATGAGCAGTTCTTC

J gene: TRBJ2-5
V gene: TRBV7-9
D gene: TRBD2
clone size: -
CDR3 protein: CASSFRGGEETQYF
CDR3 DNA: TGTGCCAGCAGCTTTCGGGGGGGCGAGGAGACCCAGTACTTC

J gene: TRBJ2-7
V gene: TRBV7-6
D gene: TRBD1
clone size: few
CDR3 protein: CASSPRGGTTYEQYF
CDR3 DNA: TGTGCCAGCAGCCCCCGAGGGGGCACCACCTACGAGCAGTACTTC

J gene: TRBJ2-3
V gene: TRBV6-5
D gene: TRBD2
clone size: -
CDR3 protein: CASSPAGGDTQYF
CDR3 DNA: TGTGCCAGCAGCCCCGCGGGGGGAGATACGCAGTATTTT

J gene: TRBJ1-5
V gene: TRBV20-1
D gene: TRBD1
clone size: few
CDR3 protein: CSASLDRGGQPQHF
CDR3 DNA: TGCAGTGCTAGTCTCGACAGGGGGGGTCAGCCCCAGCATTTT

J gene: TRBJ1-1
V gene: TRBV6-6
D gene: TRBD1
clone size: -
CDR3 protein: CASSDRGVTEAFF
CDR3 DNA: TGTGCCAGCAGTGACAGGGGAGTAACTGAAGCTTTCTTT

J gene: TRBJ2-2
V gene: TRBV5-4
D gene: TRBD1
clone size: -
CDR3 protein: CASSPRTGNTGELFF
CDR3 DNA: TGTGCCAGCAGCCCACGGACAGGGAACACCGGGGAGCTGTTTTTT

J gene: TRBJ1-3
V gene: TRBV19
D gene: -
clone size: -
CDR3 protein: CASTSIIQGHGNTIYF
CDR3 DNA: TGTGCCAGTACTAGTATCATTCAGGGCCACGGAAACACCATATATTTT

J gene: TRBJ2-7
V gene: TRBV4-1
D gene: TRBD1
clone size: -
CDR3 protein: CASSQELTGVYEQYF
CDR3 DNA: TGCGCCAGCAGCCAAGAGCTAACAGGGGTTTACGAGCAGTACTTC

J gene: TRBJ2-3
V gene: TRBV4-2
D gene: TRBD2
clone size: -
CDR3 protein: CASSLSGGARTDTQYF
CDR3 DNA: TGTGCCAGCAGCCTTAGCGGGGGGGCCAGGACAGATACGCAGTATTTT

J gene: TRBJ2-2
V gene: TRBV7-9
D gene: TRBD1
clone size: -
CDR3 protein: CATRGQGVGYTGELFF
CDR3 DNA: TGTGCCACTAGAGGACAGGGGGTTGGATACACCGGGGAGCTGTTTTTT

J gene: TRBJ1-4
V gene: TRBV7-9
D gene: TRBD1
clone size: -
CDR3 protein: CASSFGQGHEKLFF
CDR3 DNA: TGTGCCAGCAGCTTTGGACAGGGGCATGAAAAACTGTTTTTT

J gene: TRBJ2-7
V gene: TRBV7-2
D gene: TRBD2
clone size: -
CDR3 protein: CASSLNPQLAGSNSYEQYF
CDR3 DNA: TGTGCCAGCAGCTTAAATCCGCAGCTAGCGGGGAGCAACTCCTACGAGCAGTACTTC

J gene: TRBJ2-3
V gene: TRBV24-1
D gene: -
clone size: -
CDR3 protein: CATSDFRGGDTQYF
CDR3 DNA: TGTGCCACCAGTGATTTCAGGGGCGGGGATACGCAGTATTTT

J gene: TRBJ1-1
V gene: TRBV14
D gene: -
clone size: few
CDR3 protein: CASSQEGPLRTEAFF
CDR3 DNA: TGTGCCAGCAGCCAAGAGGGGCCCCTAAGGACTGAAGCTTTCTTT

J gene: TRBJ2-1
V gene: TRBV27
D gene: TRBD2
clone size: -
CDR3 protein: CASNRLAGGHNEQFF
CDR3 DNA: TGTGCCAGCAACCGACTAGCGGGGGGCCACAATGAGCAGTTCTTC

J gene: TRBJ2-7
V gene: TRBV12-5
D gene: -
clone size: -
CDR3 protein: CASGTGIRLLRDYEQYF
CDR3 DNA: TGTGCTAGTGGGACCGGCATCAGACTTCTCCGGGACTACGAGCAGTACTTC